Following are 10 T cell receptor beta chains from one sample sequenced in a study of cytomegalovirus exposure and HLA in healthy donors. Clones were sequenced by immunoSEQ multiplex PCR, and TCRdb holds only the in-frame ones, with some missing. The table shows about 56,000 clones, with 93% occurring only once. The sample taken for sequencing was PBMCs. These receptors were obtained from a woman between 18 and 30 years old in good health and CMV-seropositive.

This clone was seen only once. This sequence joins TRBV13 and TRBJ2-3; 11 bases match TRBD2. With V trimmed by 6 bases and J by 2 bases, 7 bases remained unmatched. The CDR3 covers 16 residues. The germline V gene encodes CDR1 PRHDT and CDR2 FYEKMQ (reference sequence). DNA of the CDR3: TGTGCCAGCAGGCATACTAGCGGGGGCCTCACAGATACGCAGTATTTT. Translating it yields CASRHTSGGLTDTQYF.

The chain joins TRBV4-1 to TRBJ2-2; 10 nucleotides align to TRBD2. CDR1 and CDR2 from the germline V gene are MGHRA and YSYEKL. The trim removed 2 bases at V and 1 base at J, leaving 1 base unmatched. This CDR3 comprises 16 residues. The DNA of the CDR3 is TGCGCCAGCAGCCAAATAGCGGGGGGGAACACCGGGGAGCTGTTTTTT. This sequence encodes CASSQIAGGNTGELFF.

This chain joins TRBV4-1 and TRBJ2-6, with D unclear. Between the trimmed V and J ends, which lost 1 base and 4 bases, there was a span of 8 bases. The CDR3 sequence is 15 residues long. The V gene's germline CDR1 is MGHRA and CDR2 YSYEKL. The CDR3 spells CASSQVSPGANVLTF. CDR3 nucleotides: TGCGCCAGCAGCCAAGTGTCCCCGGGGGCCAACGTCCTGACTTTC.

The CDR3 loop is CASSESRDYGYTF. CDR3 coding DNA: TGCGCCAGCAGTGAGTCCAGGGACTATGGCTACACCTTC. The chain uses TRBV10-1 and TRBJ1-2; possibly TRBD1 for D (5 bases). CDR1 WNHNN and CDR2 SYGVQD come from the germline V gene (reference sequence). V was pared by 0 bases and J by 3 bases, with 5 bases between. The CDR3 sequence is 13 residues long.

The CDR3 spells CASFRQVGEAFF. The CDR3 nucleotides read TGTGCCAGCTTCCGACAGGTCGGTGAAGCTTTCTTT. The V and J genes are TRBV6-5 and TRBJ1-1; weak D call: TRBD1 (6 bases). The CDR3 contains 12 residues. The germline V and J ends were trimmed by 8 bases and 7 bases, with 14 bases remaining between them. Germline V gene data show CDR1 as MNHEY and CDR2 as SVGAGI.

CDR3 DNA: TGTGCCAGCAAGCGCGGGGGGCGGTACACCGGGGAGCTGTTTTTT. Translation gives CASKRGGRYTGELFF. The chain joins TRBV28 to TRBJ2-2, with 8 bases identical to TRBD2. From germline, CDR1 is MDHEN and CDR2 SYDVKM. This CDR3 spans 15 amino acids. V was clipped by 7 bases and J by 3 bases; unmatched bases: 7.

The CDR3 protein is CASTGTTREKLFF. The CDR3 DNA follows: TGTGCCAGTACCGGGACAACGCGGGAAAAACTGTTTTTT. This chain connects TRBV2 to TRBJ1-4, with D possibly being TRBD1 (6 bases). CDR1 is SNHLY and CDR2 is FYNNEI in the germline V gene. The CDR3 spans 13 residues. V lost 9 bases and J lost 8, with 16 bases in between.

The count of this clone is one. V is TRBV5-1 and J is TRBJ1-2, with a weak D call TRBD1 (5 bases). The germline V gene has CDR1 SGHRS and CDR2 YFSETQ. The CDR3 is made up of 14 amino acids. The V end was cut by 0 bases, the J end by 10 bases, with 16 bases between. The CDR3 coding sequence is TGCGCCAGCAGCTTGGGGGGCGGATATGGTGACTACACCTTC. Its translation: CASSLGGGYGDYTF.

The chain is built from TRBV29-1 and TRBJ1-5; TRBD1 matches at 8 bases. Looked up from germline, CDR1 is SQVTM and CDR2 is ANQGSEA. There are 13 residues in the CDR3. V lost 6 bases, J lost 5 bases, and 6 bases stayed unmatched. The CDR3 spells CSVRQGPDQPQHF. CDR3 DNA sequence: TGCAGCGTCCGACAGGGGCCGGATCAGCCCCAGCATTTT.

The chain is built from TRBV7-9 and TRBJ2-7; 8 bases are shared with TRBD1. Germline V gene data show CDR1 as SEHNR and CDR2 as FQNEAQ (reference sequence). This CDR3 is 13 amino acids long. V lost 8 bases to trimming and J lost 3 bases; unmatched junction nucleotides: 6. The CDR3 bases are TGTGCCAGCCAGGGGGCCCTGGACTACGAGCAGTACTTC. It codes for CASQGALDYEQYF. Full variable domain (outside the CDR3, taken from reference TRBV7-9 and TRBJ2-7): DTGVSQNPRHKITKRGQNVTFRCDPISEHNRLYWYRQTLGQGPEFLTYFQNEAQLEKSRLLSDRFSAERPKGSFSTLEIQRTEQGDSAMYLCASQGALDYEQYFGPGTRLTVT.